These T cell receptor beta chains were read from a single sample in a study of T cell responses to AZD1222 COVID-19 vaccine. Repertoires were generated with immunoSEQ multiplex PCR, while TCRdb's copy carries only in-frame clones and drops some. The data hold 180,000 or so clones, with around 88% observed a single time. The sequences come from peripheral blood, collected on day 0 of AZD1222 vaccination. These receptor sequences come from an adult in good health. Both conserved end residues are part of each CDR3. A row's size may be missing; if present it is once, few, many or a size class.

V gene: TRBV4-3
clone size: NA
CDR3 protein: CASSRTRGGPIYNEQFF

V gene: TRBV5-1
clone size: NA
CDR3 protein: CASSLAGRQRNTEAFF

V gene: TRBV6-4
clone size: few
CDR3 protein: CASSARQGAPLHF

V gene: TRBV5-4
clone size: NA
CDR3 protein: CASSLAGPYEQYF

V gene: TRBV11-2
clone size: NA
CDR3 protein: CASSLDLAGGTREQFF

V gene: TRBV4-1
clone size: NA
CDR3 protein: CASSQEARLVNTEAFF

V gene: TRBV2
clone size: NA
CDR3 protein: CASSDYTAASDTQYF

V gene: TRBV29-1
clone size: once
CDR3 protein: CSVGRESGYTF

V gene: TRBV6-5
clone size: NA
CDR3 protein: CASSYGLAGGETQYF

V gene: TRBV6-4
clone size: NA
CDR3 protein: CASSPVMGTVETGELFF

V gene: TRBV6-2/TRBV6-3
clone size: NA
CDR3 protein: CASSRPYVGPYNSPLHF

V gene: TRBV27
clone size: NA
CDR3 protein: CAIARDPSGANVLTF

V gene: TRBV24-1
clone size: NA
CDR3 protein: CATSRPKQDINTGELFF

V gene: TRBV19
clone size: NA
CDR3 protein: CASKVTSGALGELFF

V gene: TRBV6-5
clone size: NA
CDR3 protein: CASSRSANYGYTF

V gene: TRBV27
clone size: NA
CDR3 protein: CASSFNKPGPDTQYF

V gene: TRBV28
clone size: few
CDR3 protein: CASSLTGGTGELFF

V gene: TRBV6-1
clone size: NA
CDR3 protein: CASSEGGHMNTEAFF

V gene: TRBV24-1
clone size: NA
CDR3 protein: CATSDLYGGTQYF

V gene: TRBV1
clone size: few
CDR3 protein: CTSSQAWLDSRSGEQYF

V gene: TRBV20-1
clone size: NA
CDR3 protein: CSAAGEETQYF

V gene: TRBV6-4
clone size: NA
CDR3 protein: CASSEVVTGELFF

V gene: TRBV9
clone size: NA
CDR3 protein: CASSTGQGNEQFF

V gene: TRBV28
clone size: NA
CDR3 protein: CASSLFADRAESNQPQHF

V gene: TRBV14
clone size: NA
CDR3 protein: CASSQVSTEAKNIQYF

V gene: TRBV19
clone size: NA
CDR3 protein: CASSSLGTYGEQYF

V gene: TRBV7-2
clone size: NA
CDR3 protein: CASSLIRGRGYTF

V gene: TRBV9
clone size: NA
CDR3 protein: CASSKGTVSYEQYF

V gene: TRBV5-5
clone size: NA
CDR3 protein: CASRQDATEAFF

V gene: TRBV11-2
clone size: NA
CDR3 protein: CASTNPSNTGELFF

V gene: TRBV5-6
clone size: NA
CDR3 protein: CASSLLGTVHEQYF

V gene: TRBV3-1/TRBV3-2
clone size: NA
CDR3 protein: CASSLGSSGNTIYF

V gene: TRBV20-1
clone size: NA
CDR3 protein: CSARGEETQYF

V gene: TRBV4-1
clone size: NA
CDR3 protein: CASSQSGTGYGYTF

V gene: TRBV19
clone size: NA
CDR3 protein: CASSIQGYSLEQYF

V gene: TRBV20-1
clone size: once
CDR3 protein: CSASLPSGTEAFF

V gene: TRBV7-9
clone size: NA
CDR3 protein: CASSLVRGRGDYEQYF

V gene: TRBV10-3
clone size: NA
CDR3 protein: CAISDTVKTEAFF

V gene: TRBV4-1
clone size: NA
CDR3 protein: CASSQGQGATWEQYF

V gene: TRBV4-3
clone size: NA
CDR3 protein: CASSQDSRSSGNTIYF

V gene: TRBV28
clone size: few
CDR3 protein: CASSLRRKVPYEQYF

V gene: TRBV30
clone size: NA
CDR3 protein: CAWSPVGYTEAFF

V gene: TRBV5-8
clone size: NA
CDR3 protein: CASSSEQGSRGTVQFF

V gene: TRBV20-1
clone size: NA
CDR3 protein: CSAIRYTEAFF

V gene: TRBV9
clone size: once
CDR3 protein: CASSVESSPNQPQHF

V gene: TRBV5-4
clone size: NA
CDR3 protein: CASSLDSGIYEAFF

V gene: TRBV9
clone size: NA
CDR3 protein: CASSVDPQQGLNTEAFF

V gene: TRBV5-4
clone size: NA
CDR3 protein: CASSLPGRWNTEAFF

V gene: TRBV30
clone size: once
CDR3 protein: CAFWDRGRLRSYEQYF

V gene: TRBV2
clone size: NA
CDR3 protein: CASSEEMGGGYTF

V gene: TRBV25-1
clone size: few
CDR3 protein: CASSEFRAVSFNEQFF

V gene: TRBV6-5
clone size: NA
CDR3 protein: CASRGGAGSQPQHF

V gene: TRBV6-5
clone size: NA
CDR3 protein: CATRGGNTEAFF

V gene: TRBV6-2/TRBV6-3
clone size: NA
CDR3 protein: CASSRLGETQYF